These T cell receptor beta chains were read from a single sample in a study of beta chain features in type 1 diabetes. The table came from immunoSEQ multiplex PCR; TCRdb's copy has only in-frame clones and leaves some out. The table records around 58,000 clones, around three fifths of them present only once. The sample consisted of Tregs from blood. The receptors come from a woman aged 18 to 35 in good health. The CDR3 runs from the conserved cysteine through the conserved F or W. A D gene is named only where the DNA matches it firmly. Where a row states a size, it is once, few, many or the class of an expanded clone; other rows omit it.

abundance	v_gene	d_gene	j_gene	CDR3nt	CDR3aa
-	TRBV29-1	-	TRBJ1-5	TGCAGCGTCCAACTTGCTACGGGGAATCAGCCCCAGCATTTT	CSVQLATGNQPQHF
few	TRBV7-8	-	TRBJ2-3	TGTGCCAGCAGCCCTAGTAGGTCCTTAGATACGCAGTATTTT	CASSPSRSLDTQYF
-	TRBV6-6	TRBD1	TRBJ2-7	TGTGCCAGCAGTTACCAGGGGGCGTCAAACGAGCAGTACTTC	CASSYQGASNEQYF
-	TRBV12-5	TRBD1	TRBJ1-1	TGTGCTAGTGGTCACGGGACAGCCATGAACACTGAAGCTTTCTTT	CASGHGTAMNTEAFF
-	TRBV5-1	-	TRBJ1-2	TGCGCCAGCAGTCCGGGGGAAGTGGTCTATGGCTACACCTTC	CASSPGEVVYGYTF
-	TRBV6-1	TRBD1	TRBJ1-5	TGTGCCAGCTTAACAGTTCCCAGGGGGACCCAGCATTTT	CASLTVPRGTQHF
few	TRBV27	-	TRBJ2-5	TGTGCCAGCAGTTTCACCGGGGGAGGTGAGACCCAGTACTTC	CASSFTGGGETQYF
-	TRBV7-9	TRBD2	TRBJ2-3	TGTGCCAGCAGCCCTCAAGCGGGAGGGCCCGTAGATACGCAGTATTTT	CASSPQAGGPVDTQYF
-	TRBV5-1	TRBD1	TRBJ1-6	TGCGCCAGCAGCTATGGACAGGTGGTTGGGTCACCCCTCCACTTT	CASSYGQVVGSPLHF
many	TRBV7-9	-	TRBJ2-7	TGTGCCAGCAGCTTCCTAGCTTACTACGAGCAGTACTTC	CASSFLAYYEQYF
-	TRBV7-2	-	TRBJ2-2	TGTGCCAGCAGCTTGGACTGGGGAAGGGGGGAGCTGTTTTTT	CASSLDWGRGELFF
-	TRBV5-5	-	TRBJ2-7	TGTGCCAGCAGCTCTAACTACGAGCAGTACTTC	CASSSNYEQYF
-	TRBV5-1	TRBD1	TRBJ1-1	TGCGCCAGCAGCTTCGGGACAGGGGCAGCGGGTATACTGAACACTGAAGCTTTCTTT	CASSFGTGAAGILNTEAFF
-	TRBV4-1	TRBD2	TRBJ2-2	TGCGCCAGCAGCCGGGCACCGGGACTAGCGGGGGGGAACACCGGGGAGCTGTTTTTT	CASSRAPGLAGGNTGELFF
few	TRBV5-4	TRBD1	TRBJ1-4	TGTGCCAGCAGCTTGGCCCTGGGACAGGGGTATGAAAAACTGTTTTTT	CASSLALGQGYEKLFF
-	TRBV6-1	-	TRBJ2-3	TGTGCCAGCAGAAGGACTCTCACAGATACGCAGTATTTT	CASRRTLTDTQYF
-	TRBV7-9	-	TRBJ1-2	TGTGCCAGCAGGGCCAGGGTGGGCTATGGCTACACCTTC	CASRARVGYGYTF
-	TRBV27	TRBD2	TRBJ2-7	TGTGCCAGCAGTGGGACTAACTCCTACGAGCAGTACTTC	CASSGTNSYEQYF
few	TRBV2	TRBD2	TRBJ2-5	TGTGCCAGCAGTGAAGGACTAGCCCTCCGGCAGTACTTC	CASSEGLALRQYF
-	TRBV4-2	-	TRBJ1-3	TGTGCCAGCAGCGCCCAACAGAGCTCTGGAAACACCATATATTTT	CASSAQQSSGNTIYF
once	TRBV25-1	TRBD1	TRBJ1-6	TGTGCCAGCAGTGGAGGACAGGGCGCCTTTGATTCACCCCTCCACTTT	CASSGGQGAFDSPLHF
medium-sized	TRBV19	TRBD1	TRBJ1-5	TGTGCCAGTAGAGACAGGGATTTTCAGCCCCAGCATTTT	CASRDRDFQPQHF
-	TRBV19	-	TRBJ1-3	TGTGCCAGTAGGGCCTCTGGAAACACCATATATTTT	CASRASGNTIYF
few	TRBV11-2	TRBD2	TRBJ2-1	TGTGCCAGCAGCCCGTCTGGGGGGACTACCGACAATGAGCAGTTCTTC	CASSPSGGTTDNEQFF
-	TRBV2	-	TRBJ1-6	TGTGCCAGCAGTTCCCCTCGACAAACGGTTATCTCCCCCCTCCACTTT	CASSSPRQTVISPLHF
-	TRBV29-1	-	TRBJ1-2	TGCAGCGTTATGGGGGCAGGTGGTGGCTACACCTTC	CSVMGAGGGYTF
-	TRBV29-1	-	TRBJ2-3	TGCAGCGTTGAATCCGCCTACACAGATACGCAGTATTTT	CSVESAYTDTQYF
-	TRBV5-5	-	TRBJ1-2	TGTGCCAGCAGCTTGTGGCAGTCTAACTATGGCTACACCTTC	CASSLWQSNYGYTF
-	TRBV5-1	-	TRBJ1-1	TGCGCCAGCAGCCCGTCCGCAGGGGATTACACTGAAGCTTTCTTT	CASSPSAGDYTEAFF
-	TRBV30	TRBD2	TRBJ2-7	TGTGCCTGGAGTAGGAGGGCGGGAGCCGAGCAGTACTTC	CAWSRRAGAEQYF
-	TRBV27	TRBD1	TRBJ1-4	TGTGCCAGCAGTCTCTACAGGGGCGGTGAAAAACTGTTTTTT	CASSLYRGGEKLFF
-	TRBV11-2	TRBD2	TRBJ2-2	TGTGCCAGCAGCCTCCTAGCGGGAGGGATCACCGGGGAGCTGTTTTTT	CASSLLAGGITGELFF
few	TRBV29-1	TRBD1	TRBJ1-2	TGCAGCGTTGGGACAGGGCCCTCGAGTCTTGGCTACACCTTC	CSVGTGPSSLGYTF
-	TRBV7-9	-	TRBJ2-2	TGTGCCAGCAGCTCTGGTCAGGAGGCCGGGGAGCTGTTTTTT	CASSSGQEAGELFF
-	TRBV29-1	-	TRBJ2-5	TGCAGCGTTGAAGCGGCGGGGCTCCAAGAGACCCAGTACTTC	CSVEAAGLQETQYF
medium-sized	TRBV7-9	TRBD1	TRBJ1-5	TGTGCCAGCAGCCAAGGGCGGACAGGGGAGCCCCAGCATTTT	CASSQGRTGEPQHF
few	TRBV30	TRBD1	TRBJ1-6	TGTGCCTGGAGTGTACAAGCAGGGGGCGAATCACCCCTCCACTTT	CAWSVQAGGESPLHF
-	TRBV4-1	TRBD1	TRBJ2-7	TGCGCCAGCAGCCAAGGAACGGTGAGCAGGGGGCTCCACGAGCAGTACTTC	CASSQGTVSRGLHEQYF
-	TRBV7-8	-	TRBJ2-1	TGTGCCAGCAGCGATATTAGCGTCTTATCCTACAATGAGCAGTTCTTC	CASSDISVLSYNEQFF
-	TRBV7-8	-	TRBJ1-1	TGTGCCAGCAGCTTAGGAGGGTTGAACACTGAAGCTTTCTTT	CASSLGGLNTEAFF
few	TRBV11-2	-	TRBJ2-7	TGTGCCAGCAGCTCTAGGGGGCGGGACCTCTCCTACGAGCAGTACTTC	CASSSRGRDLSYEQYF
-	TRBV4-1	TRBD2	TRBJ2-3	TGCGCCAGCAGCCAAGGCGCACTAGCGGGGGGTCTTAGCACAGATACGCAGTATTTT	CASSQGALAGGLSTDTQYF
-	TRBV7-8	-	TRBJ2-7	TGTGCCAGCAGCCTAAGACTAGTTTCCTACGAGCAGTACTTC	CASSLRLVSYEQYF
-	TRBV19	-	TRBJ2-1	TGTGCCAGTAGTATGTACAGGGACGAGCAGTTCTTC	CASSMYRDEQFF
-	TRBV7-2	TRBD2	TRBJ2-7	TGTGCCAGCAGCCGAACGGGACTAGCGGGCTTCTCACAATACGAGCAGTACTTC	CASSRTGLAGFSQYEQYF
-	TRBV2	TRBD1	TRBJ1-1	TGTGCCAGCAGGAGGGACAGCCTAAACACTGAAGCTTTCTTT	CASRRDSLNTEAFF
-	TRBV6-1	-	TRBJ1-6	TGTGCCAGCAGTGAAGTGGCGGGACCTCTTCGGTATAATTCACCCCTCCACTTT	CASSEVAGPLRYNSPLHF
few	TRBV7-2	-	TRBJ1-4	TGTGCCAGCAGCTTAAGCAGCGGTGAACTGTTTTTT	CASSLSSGELFF
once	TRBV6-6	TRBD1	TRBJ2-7	TGTGCCAGCAGTTACCCCCCGGGACAGGGGGCGATTGAGCAGTACTTC	CASSYPPGQGAIEQYF
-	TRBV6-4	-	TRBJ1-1	TGTGCCAGCAGTGTAGAGGAGAGCACTGAAGCTTTCTTT	CASSVEESTEAFF
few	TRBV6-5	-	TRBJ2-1	TGTGCCAGCAGTTACTCACGGAGAGACAATGAGCAGTTCTTC	CASSYSRRDNEQFF
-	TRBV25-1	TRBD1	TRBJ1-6	TGTGCCAGCAGTGAAGTAGGACAGGGTTATTCACCCCTCCACTTT	CASSEVGQGYSPLHF
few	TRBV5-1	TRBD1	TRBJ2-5	TGCGCCAGCAGCTTGGGACAGGGGGCCGAGACCCAGTACTTC	CASSLGQGAETQYF